What follows are 28 T cell receptor beta chains derived from one specimen sequenced in a study of OX40 agonist ivuxolimab in advanced cancers. The library was obtained by the immunoSEQ multiplex PCR assay. TCRdb limited this immuneACCESS table to in-frame rearrangements with V and J called. A share of clones is missing; checked studies link under half to unresolved V genes, and the rest is unexplained. This sample holds some 50,000 clones; more than 80% were observed only once. The ten largest clones represent approximately 5% of the sample. The starting material was CD4+ or CD8+ T cells sorted from blood, obtained in a trial of the OX40 agonist ivuxolimab. Receptors were obtained from an adult with an advanced solid tumor such as melanoma, head and neck, liver or kidney cancer.

V gene TRBV12-5 combines with J gene TRBJ2-7; D uncertain. CDR1 is LGHNT and CDR2 is FRNRAP in the germline V gene. V was trimmed by 1 base and J by 2 bases, leaving 9 bases between them. The CDR3 extends over 14 amino acids. Written as DNA, the CDR3 is TGTGCTAGTGGTTTGGGAGACACCCCCTACGAGCAGTACTTC. It encodes CASGLGDTPYEQYF. Combining the CDR3 with reference TRBV12-5 and TRBJ2-7 gives the whole variable domain DARVTQTPRHKVTEMGQEVTMRCQPILGHNTVFWYRQTMMQGLELLAYFRNRAPLDDSGMPKDRFSAEMPDATLATLKIQPSEPRDSAVYFCASGLGDTPYEQYFGPGTRLTVT.

The chain recombines TRBV18 with TRBJ2-3; D gene unclear. The CDR3 extends over 13 amino acids. The germline gives CDR1 KGHSH, CDR2 LQKENI. The V end lost 3 bases, the J end lost 3 bases, and 7 bases lay between the germline ends. This chain's CDR3 is CASSPDQTDTQYF. In nucleotides, the CDR3 is TGTGCCAGCTCACCGGACCAGACAGATACGCAGTATTTT. Full variable domain (rest looked up from reference TRBV18 and TRBJ2-3): NAGVMQNPRHLVRRRGQEARLRCSPMKGHSHVYWYRQLPEEGLKFMVYLQKENIIDESGMPKERFSAEFPKEGPSILRIQQVVRGDSAAYFCASSPDQTDTQYFGPGTRLTVL.

This chain joins TRBV14 and TRBJ2-5, with D maybe TRBD1 (6 bases). The CDR3 has 15 residues. Germline CDR1 is SGHDN and CDR2 is FVKESK. Trimming shortened V by 3 bases and J by 4 bases, and 15 bases separated the two germline ends. CDR3 protein: CASSHERTALETQYF. The CDR3 coding sequence is TGTGCCAGCAGCCACGAACGGACAGCCCTAGAGACCCAGTACTTC.

The rearrangement uses TRBV28 and TRBJ2-7; 8 bases map to TRBD1. This CDR3 region has 15 residues. The J segment lost 5 bases and the V segment lost 6 bases, leaving 12 bases of the junction unmatched. Germline CDR1 MDHEN, CDR2 SYDVKM. DNA for the CDR3: TGTGCCAGCAGAAGTGGACAGGGCAGGTTTGACGAGCAGTACTTC. Translated, it gives CASRSGQGRFDEQYF.

The chain couples TRBV5-4 to TRBJ2-1; 9 nucleotides line up with TRBD2. The germline V gene has CDR1 SGHNT and CDR2 YYREEE (reference sequence). There are 16 residues in the CDR3. V was pared by 0 bases and J by 1 base, with 2 bases of the junction left unmatched. CDR3 sequence (DNA): TGTGCCAGCAGCTTGGGGAGCGGGAGGTCCTACAATGAGCAGTTCTTC. Its protein is CASSLGSGRSYNEQFF.

This chain joins TRBV7-2 and TRBJ1-2, with D uncertain. The CDR3 contains 15 residues. The V gene lost 8 bases and the J gene lost 1 base, with 17 bases spanning the gap. In germline, CDR1 is SGHTA, CDR2 FQGNSA. CDR3 bases: TGTGCCAGCGCGCCACAAGTAAGGGTTAACTATGGCTACACCTTC. Translation: CASAPQVRVNYGYTF.

The rearrangement links TRBV4-1 to TRBJ1-1, with D hard to call. The length of the CDR3 is 13 residues. CDR1 and CDR2 (germline): MGHRA, YSYEKL. Trimming stripped 0 bases from V and 10 bases from J, with 12 bases between. The CDR3: CASSQDLRTPAFF. Here the CDR3 DNA reads TGCGCCAGCAGCCAAGATCTACGAACCCCAGCTTTCTTT.

The V and J genes are TRBV7-9 and TRBJ2-1, with 9 bases that match TRBD2. Germline V gene lookup returns CDR1 SEHNR and CDR2 FQNEAQ (reference sequence). Unmatched junction bases numbered 7, after V lost 5 bases and J lost 2 bases. The CDR3 spans 16 residues. The CDR3 protein is CASSRLAGVTYNEQFF. CDR3 DNA sequence: TGTGCCAGCAGCCGCTTAGCGGGAGTTACCTACAATGAGCAGTTCTTC. The full variable domain, its missing parts supplied by reference TRBV7-9 and TRBJ2-1, is DTGVSQNPRHKITKRGQNVTFRCDPISEHNRLYWYRQTLGQGPEFLTYFQNEAQLEKSRLLSDRFSAERPKGSFSTLEIQRTEQGDSAMYLCASSRLAGVTYNEQFFGPGTRLTVL.

CDR3 coding DNA: TGTGCCAGCAGTTTTTTCCTTAGCTCTGGAAACACCATATATTTT. This sequence encodes CASSFFLSSGNTIYF. The chain carries TRBV28 and TRBJ1-3; D gene unclear. The CDR3 spans 15 residues. V was trimmed by 3 bases and J by 0 bases, leaving 9 bases between them. CDR1 MDHEN and CDR2 SYDVKM come from the germline V gene.

The rearrangement links TRBV28 to TRBJ1-2, with a possible D match to TRBD1 (5 bases). The V gene lost 5 bases and the J gene lost 7 bases, with 14 bases spanning the gap. Germline V CDR1 and CDR2: MDHEN, SYDVKM. CDR3 size: 13 residues. The CDR3 loop is CASSGYRKTGYTF. The DNA for the CDR3 is TGTGCCAGCAGTGGGTACAGGAAGACTGGCTACACCTTC.

This clone was recorded a few times. This sequence joins TRBV29-1 and TRBJ1-1; possible D gene TRBD1, 5 bases. Between the trimmed V and J ends, which lost 7 bases and 0 bases, there was a span of 9 bases. The V gene's germline CDR1 is SQVTM and CDR2 ANQGSEA. The CDR3 is 12 residues long. The CDR3: CSATELNTEAFF. CDR3 DNA sequence: TGCAGCGCGACAGAGTTGAACACTGAAGCTTTCTTT.

The rearrangement links TRBV7-3 to TRBJ2-1, with D tentatively TRBD1 (5 bases). CDR3 size: 13 residues. Germline assignment: CDR1 SGHTA and CDR2 FQGTGA. With 3 bases removed from V and 10 bases from J, the gap between germline ends came to 13 bases. The CDR3 bases are TGTGCCAGCAGCTTTACCCGACAGTCCGAGCAGTTCTTC. As protein: CASSFTRQSEQFF.

This chain joins TRBV4-2 and TRBJ1-2; D is unresolved. Germline assignment: CDR1 LGHNA and CDR2 YNFKEQ. V was pared by 3 bases and J by 1 base, with 6 bases between. This CDR3 region has 13 residues. The CDR3 sequence is CASSHGDNYGYTF. CDR3 nucleotide sequence: TGTGCCAGCAGCCATGGGGATAACTATGGCTACACCTTC.

The chain carries TRBV19 and TRBJ2-1; TRBD1 or TRBD2 may be the D gene (5 bases each). The germline gives CDR1 LNHDA, CDR2 SQIVND (reference sequence). This CDR3 has 15 residues. The ends were cut back, 4 bases at V and 1 base at J, with 11 bases in the middle. CDR3 amino acids: CASSRGTVSYNEQFF. The CDR3 DNA reads TGTGCCAGTAGTAGGGGGACCGTTTCCTACAATGAGCAGTTCTTC.

This chain connects TRBV27 to TRBJ2-1; 9 bases agree with TRBD2. Per the germline V gene, CDR1 is MNHEY and CDR2 is SMNVEV (reference sequence). The CDR3 runs to 15 residues. Trimming cost V 1 base and J 6 bases; bases outside gene matches: 4. CDR3 coding DNA: TGTGCCAGCAGTTTATGGCTAGCGGGAATCAATGAGCAGTTCTTC. This encodes CASSLWLAGINEQFF.

The V gene is TRBV28, the J gene TRBJ2-7; 8 bases are a match to TRBD1. The length of the CDR3 is 14 residues. Germline loops: CDR1 MDHEN, CDR2 SYDVKM. The V segment lost 3 bases and the J segment 2 bases; nucleotides outside the gene matches: 3. CDR3: CASSLGQVPYEQYF. CDR3 bases: TGTGCCAGCAGTTTGGGACAGGTTCCCTACGAGCAGTACTTC.

The V gene is TRBV5-1, the J gene TRBJ2-7; 8 nucleotides match TRBD1. Germline V lookup: CDR1 SGHRS, CDR2 YFSETQ. The junction had 17 bases not matched to a gene; V was cut back by 4 bases and J by 2 bases. The CDR3 loop spans 18 amino acids. Here the CDR3 reads CASSVGPGTGSYAYEQYF. As DNA, the CDR3 is TGCGCCAGCAGCGTGGGTCCCGGGACAGGTTCTTACGCCTACGAGCAGTACTTC.

The CDR3 region has the DNA TGTGCCAGCAGCTTGGCAACAGGCCACTACGAGCAGTACTTC. Residues: CASSLATGHYEQYF. V is TRBV5-6 and J is TRBJ2-7; D perhaps matches TRBD1 (5 bases). The CDR3 sequence is 14 residues long. Between the trimmed V and J ends, which lost 0 bases and 3 bases, there was a span of 10 bases. CDR1 and CDR2 (germline): SGHDT, YYEEEE. The full variable domain, in which reference TRBV5-6 and TRBJ2-7 provide the parts outside the CDR3, is DAGVTQSPTHLIKTRGQQVTLRCSPKSGHDTVSWYQQALGQGPQFIFQYYEEEERQRGNFPDRFSGHQFPNYSSELNVNALLLGDSALYLCASSLATGHYEQYFGPGTRLTVT.

V and J are TRBV28 and TRBJ2-7; the D gene is possibly TRBD2 (7 bases). Looked up from germline, CDR1 is MDHEN and CDR2 is SYDVKM. V shed 5 bases and J shed 0 bases, with 14 bases lying between them. The length of the CDR3 is 15 residues. The CDR3 loop is CASSGGDILSYEQYF. The CDR3 region has the DNA TGTGCCAGCAGTGGGGGGGACATCCTCTCCTACGAGCAGTACTTC.

The chain uses TRBV28 and TRBJ2-7; 11 positions agree with TRBD1. The germline V gene has CDR1 MDHEN and CDR2 SYDVKM. The length of the CDR3 is 16 residues. Trimming cost V 5 bases and J 4 bases; bases outside gene matches: 10. The CDR3 coding sequence is TGTGCCAGCAGTCCCCCCCTTGGACAGGGGGCGTACGAGCAGTACTTC. Encoded protein: CASSPPLGQGAYEQYF.

The V call is TRBV6-6, the J call TRBJ1-2; D not resolved. The CDR3 is 14 amino acids. Trimming stripped 0 bases from V and 7 bases from J, with 12 bases between. Germline CDR1 MNHNY, CDR2 SVGAGI (reference sequence). In DNA form, the CDR3 reads TGTGCCAGCAGTTACTCGCCCTTAACCAGTGGCTACACCTTC. Translating it yields CASSYSPLTSGYTF.

The rearrangement joins TRBV11-2 to TRBJ2-2, with 8 bases identical to TRBD2. CDR1 is SGHAT and CDR2 is FQNNGV in the germline V gene. The CDR3 totals 17 residues. The ends lost 4 bases at V and 0 bases at J; junction bases unmatched: 7. CDR3 amino acids: CASSSGLAGTNTGELFF. The CDR3 coding sequence is TGTGCCAGCAGCTCTGGCTTAGCGGGGACGAACACCGGGGAGCTGTTTTTT.

The chain combines TRBV6-1 with TRBJ2-5; tentatively, D is TRBD1 or TRBD2 (5 bases each). Germline lookup yields CDR1 MNHNS and CDR2 SASEGT. This CDR3 contains 13 residues. Trimming shortened V by 10 bases and J by 5 bases, and 17 bases separated the two germline ends. The CDR3 protein is CAILGARGETQYF. For the CDR3, the DNA is TGTGCCATACTCGGGGCCCGGGGTGAGACCCAGTACTTC.

V and J are TRBV5-1 and TRBJ2-1; a weak D match, TRBD1 (5 bases). Germline V gene data show CDR1 as SGHRS and CDR2 as YFSETQ. This CDR3 has 15 amino acids. V was pared by 2 bases and J by 3 bases, with 12 bases between. CDR3 region: CASSLQEGLYNEQFF. The CDR3 DNA reads as TGCGCCAGCAGCTTACAGGAAGGTCTCTACAATGAGCAGTTCTTC.

The J gene is TRBJ1-5, the V gene TRBV5-6; 8 nucleotides agree with TRBD1. CDR3 length equals 16 residues. Germline V gene sequence: CDR1 SGHDT, CDR2 YYEEEE. With V trimmed by 1 base and J by 0 bases, 3 bases remained unmatched. The CDR3 DNA sequence: TGTGCCAGCAGCTTGAGGACAGGGCATAGCAATCAGCCCCAGCATTTT. The encoded protein is CASSLRTGHSNQPQHF.

This CDR3 is CASSSITSGASSLYEQYF. In DNA, the CDR3 is TGTGCCAGCAGCTCCATTACTAGCGGGGCGTCCTCACTTTACGAGCAGTACTTC. The chain employs TRBV27 and TRBJ2-7, with 10 bases lining up with TRBD2. CDR1 is MNHEY and CDR2 is SMNVEV in the germline V gene (reference sequence). This CDR3 comprises 18 residues. With V trimmed by 6 bases and J by 4 bases, 18 bases remained unmatched.

The V call is TRBV6-6, the J call TRBJ1-3, with a possible D match to TRBD1 (5 bases). The CDR3 length is 16 residues. Looked up from germline, CDR1 is MNHNY and CDR2 is SVGAGI (reference sequence). V was clipped by 2 bases and J by 0 bases, with 11 bases between them. CDR3 nucleotide sequence: TGTGCCAGCAGTTACCCCCAGGGCCACTCTGGAAACACCATATATTTT. It codes for CASSYPQGHSGNTIYF.

This chain connects TRBV5-5 to TRBJ2-5, with a tentative D call TRBD1 (6 bases). Between the trimmed V and J ends, which lost 6 bases and 2 bases, there was a span of 11 bases. CDR3 length: 13 amino acids. Germline V CDR1 and CDR2: SGHKS, YYEKEE (reference sequence). CDR3 sequence: CASIGQFQETQYF. The CDR3 DNA reads as TGTGCCAGCATCGGACAGTTTCAAGAGACCCAGTACTTC.